Shown below are 23 T cell receptor beta chains from a single sample sequenced in a study of tumor and adjacent non-tumor tissue in lung cancer. Three rounds of nested PCR, following a modified ARM-PCR protocol, produced the TCRbeta library. TCRdb re-derived calls from the multiplex PCR reads in MiXCR, one entry per CDR3 protein. The sample has 100,000 or so distinct CDR3 sequences; 80% are singletons. The template was RNA from unsorted bulk tissue. Distant lung tissue was collected more than 3 cm away from the tumor edge. Sequencing was performed on distant non-tumor lung tissue. The source of these receptors is a man between 60 and 70 years old with small cell lung cancer.

Details on this clonotype: This may arise from a read error, as a much more abundant clone is one base away. The chain joins TRBV28 to TRBJ2-7, with 9 bases identical to TRBD1. Germline trimming cut 2 bases from V and 6 bases from J; bases unmatched to any gene: 11. This CDR3 has 16 amino acids. CDR1 is MDHEN and CDR2 is SYDVKM in the germline V gene. The CDR3 here is CASSLHLSGTGSEQYF. CDR3 coding DNA: TGTGCCAGCAGTTTACACCTCTCCGGGACAGGGAGCGAGCAGTACTTC.

CDR3 coding DNA: TGTGCCAGCAGCTACGTAGCGGGAGCCCCGGATGTGCAGTTCTTC. Protein sequence: CASSYVAGAPDVQFF. V and J are TRBV11-2 and TRBJ2-1; 9 bases are shared with TRBD2. The length of the CDR3 is 15 residues. The V gene's germline CDR1 is SGHAT and CDR2 FQNNGV. After removal of 4 bases from V and 12 bases from J, the junction contained 13 bases not matched to a gene.

Notes on this clonotype: One end of the junction is discordant with germline, which a read error may explain. The rearrangement joins TRBV4-1 to TRBJ2-3; D not certain. This CDR3 comprises 16 residues. Germline CDR1 is MGHRA and CDR2 is YSYEKL. CDR3 nucleotide sequence: TGCGCCCGCACCCAAGAGATCTTCCAGAGCATAGATACGCAGTATTTT. This sequence encodes CARTQEIFQSIDTQYF.

The CDR3 DNA is TGTGCCAGCATCCTGGGACGGGGTTTATTGTCTGAGCAGTTCTTC. Residues: CASILGRGLLSEQFF. The V call is TRBV6-2 or TRBV6-3, the J call TRBJ2-1; D could derive from TRBD1 or TRBD2 (5 bases each). The length of the CDR3 is 15 residues. V lost 7 bases and J lost 9, with 22 bases in between. Germline CDR1 MNHEY, CDR2 SVGEGT.

About this clonotype itself: A read error may explain this, as a much larger clone is one base away. V usage is TRBV7-8 and J usage is TRBJ2-2; 7 nucleotides match TRBD2. With V trimmed by 1 base and J by 1 base, 3 bases remained unmatched. CDR3 length equals 16 residues. From germline, CDR1 is SGHVS and CDR2 FQNEAQ. The CDR3 sequence is CASSLDTGGNTGELFF. The CDR3 bases are TGTGCCAGCAGCTTAGACACGGGAGGGAACACCGGGGAGCTGTTTTTT.

A note on this clonotype: A much larger clonotype is one base distant, so this may be a read error. The rearrangement uses TRBV7-8 and TRBJ2-1, with 8 nucleotides matching TRBD1. The CDR3 length is 13 residues. Germline CDR1 is SGHVS and CDR2 is FQNEAQ. The CDR3 loop is CARSSQGAGEQFF. CDR3 nucleotides: TGTGCCAGAAGCTCGCAGGGGGCTGGTGAGCAGTTCTTC.

To note about this clonotype: Mismatch with germline at one junction end may stem from a read error. The gene calls are TRBV4-1 and TRBJ1-2; D is perhaps TRBD1 (6 bases). CDR1 MGHRA and CDR2 YSYEKL come from the germline V gene. The CDR3 runs 15 residues. Here the CDR3 reads CASSQAGTRNYGYTF. CDR3 nucleotides: TGCGCCAGCAGCCAAGCCGGGACACGAAACTATGGCTATACCTTC.

Regarding this clonotype: One end of the junction is discordant with germline, which a read error may explain. The chain links TRBV28 to TRBJ2-3, with TRBD2 identical over 8 bases. Germline CDR1 is MDHEN and CDR2 is SYDVKM. The CDR3 is made up of 15 amino acids. In DNA form, the CDR3 reads TGTGCCAGCAGTTGGGGAGCGGGAGAGCCAGATACGCAATATTTT. It is translated as CASSWGAGEPDTQYF.

Comment on this clonotype: One end of the junction fails to match germline, which may point to a read error. For the CDR3, the DNA is TGCGCCAGCAGTCACATCGGGGAGCTATTTTTT. Its protein is CASSHIGELFF. The chain joins TRBV10-2 to TRBJ2-2; D possibly corresponds to TRBD2 (5 bases). Looked up from germline, CDR1 is WSHSY and CDR2 is SAAADI. This CDR3 has 11 residues.

A note on this clonotype: A read error may account for a junction end that differs from germline. The chain has TRBV12-3 or TRBV12-4 and TRBJ2-1; no clear D. CDR3 size: 11 residues. The CDR3 DNA reads as TGTGCCAGCAGCCGGAGCCATGATCAGTTCTTC. Protein product: CASSRSHDQFF.

Turning to this clonotype: This may arise from a read error, as a much more abundant clone is one base away. J is TRBJ1-1 and V is TRBV7-9; D remains ambiguous. From germline, CDR1 is SEHNR and CDR2 FQNEAQ (reference sequence). CDR3 length: 15 amino acids. V was shortened by 3 bases and J by 0 bases, with 11 bases between the two germline ends. The CDR3 nucleotides are TGTGCCAGCAGCTTCGGTTCTGGACTGAACACTGAAGCTTTCTTT. It yields the protein CASSFGSGLNTEAFF.

The chain employs TRBV11-1 and TRBJ2-1; D is undetermined. The CDR3 totals 15 residues. From germline, CDR1 is SGHAT and CDR2 FQDESV (reference sequence). DNA of the CDR3: TGTGCTAATAGCTTAGAGAGGACGACCTACAATGAGCAGTTCTTC. Protein product: CANSLERTTYNEQFF.

In its sample, this clonotype was seen once. This sequence joins TRBV11-3 and TRBJ2-3, with D unclear. The length of the CDR3 is 17 residues. Per germline, CDR1 SGHNT and CDR2 YENEEA. V was pared by 6 bases and J by 7 bases, with 26 bases between. DNA for the CDR3: TGTGCCAGCAGAGAGGCCCGTGGTGTGATCCCGAGTCATACGCAGTATTTT. Encoded protein: CASREARGVIPSHTQYF.

This clonotype was recorded once. Germline is not matched at one junction end, which may reflect a read error. This rearrangement joins TRBV12-3 or TRBV12-4 to TRBJ1-2; tentatively, D is TRBD1 (6 bases). The CDR3 contains 13 residues. The DNA of the CDR3 is TGTGTCAGCAGTTTGGTGGCAGGGGTTGCCTACACCTTC. This translates into CVSSLVAGVAYTF.

A remark on this clonotype: The junction and the germline gene differ at one end; a read error may be behind it. The gene calls are TRBV4-1 and TRBJ1-1, with a weak D call TRBD1 (5 bases). The CDR3 sequence is 18 residues long. Germline CDR1 is MGHRA and CDR2 is YSYEKL. The CDR3 sequence: CAISQGISRRQLNTEAFF. The CDR3 nucleotides read TGTGCCATCAGCCAAGGAATCTCCCGTCGACAGCTGAACACTGAAGCTTTCTTT.

The chain employs TRBV10-3 and TRBJ1-1; no firm D call. Germline values: CDR1 ENHRY, CDR2 SYGVKD. V was trimmed by 8 bases and J by 5 bases, leaving 18 bases between them. The CDR3 covers 14 residues. This CDR3 is CAIGPVIAGTEAFF. In DNA form, the CDR3 reads TGTGCCATCGGGCCCGTCATTGCCGGAACTGAAGCTTTCTTT.

Details on this clonotype: This sequence may be a read error, since a much larger clone differs from it by one base. CDR3 in amino acids: CASILTTGSAMFF. CDR3 DNA: TGTGCCAGCATCTTAACGACCGGTTCTGCGATGTTCTTC. The rearrangement links TRBV7-3 to TRBJ2-1; D is undetermined. CDR3 length equals 13 residues. Germline V CDR1 and CDR2: SGHTA, FQGTGA.

Concerning this clonotype: Since the CDR3 does not end with the conserved phenylalanine or tryptophan, this likely comes from a read error. V and J are TRBV6-1 and TRBJ1-1, with D tentatively TRBD1 (6 bases). The germline CDR1 and CDR2 sequences are MNHNS and SASEGT. The CDR3 runs to 14 residues. Trimming cost V 5 bases and J 10 bases, with 20 bases left between them. Here the CDR3 reads CASSKWGARVGAFI. CDR3 nucleotide sequence: TGTGCCAGCAGTAAATGGGGGGCGCGGGTGGGAGCTTTCATT.

The chain joins TRBV4-1 to TRBJ1-2; D not resolved. Germline lookup yields CDR1 MGHRA and CDR2 YSYEKL. V was shortened by 2 bases and J by 0 bases, with 16 bases between the two germline ends. This CDR3 region has 17 residues. CDR3 protein: CASSQKYGRPSNYGYTF. The CDR3 DNA follows: TGCGCCAGCAGCCAAAAATACGGCAGGCCATCTAACTATGGCTACACCTTC.

The V gene is TRBV5-1, the J gene TRBJ1-5, with D perhaps matching TRBD1 (5 bases). Germline CDR1 SGHRS, CDR2 YFSETQ. V lost 0 bases and J 6 bases, leaving 16 bases between the germline ends. The CDR3 totals 16 residues. CDR3 amino acids: CASSLAGPGGGQPQHF. In nucleotides, the CDR3 is TGCGCCAGCAGCTTGGCCGGGCCGGGGGGGGGTCAGCCCCAGCATTTT.

This clonotype was observed once. The chain employs TRBV11-2 and TRBJ2-1, with D perhaps matching TRBD1 (5 bases). Per germline, CDR1 SGHAT and CDR2 FQNNGV. V was clipped by 8 bases and J by 4 bases, with 15 bases between them. The CDR3 runs to 14 residues. CDR3 coding DNA: TGTGCCAGCTGCTGGGGCGTACGGTACAATGAGCAGTTCTTC. This sequence encodes CASCWGVRYNEQFF.

This clonotype has only one observation. One end of the junction does not line up with germline, which may come from a read error. J is TRBJ2-3 and V is TRBV7-8; tentative D call: TRBD2 (5 bases). The CDR3 is 16 amino acids. The germline V gene has CDR1 SGHVS and CDR2 FQNEAQ. CDR3 sequence (DNA): TGCGCCAGCAGCTTAGCTGTCGGAACTAGGGCAGATACGCAGTATTTT. Protein product: CASSLAVGTRADTQYF.

This clonotype was observed a single time. The junction departs from the called germline gene at one end, perhaps through a read error. The V and J genes are TRBV5-4 and TRBJ2-7, with 10 bases that match TRBD2. The CDR3 contains 16 residues. Germline V gives CDR1 SGHNT, CDR2 YYREEE (reference sequence). CDR3 DNA sequence: TGTGCCAGCAGATTGGGAGCTAGCGGGGGATTCTACGAGCAGTATTTC. Translating it yields CASRLGASGGFYEQYF.